This TCR beta chain is drawn from a study of blood T cell repertoires in COVID-19. About the study: Italy, Spain and the United States were the sources of the convalescent and acute COVID-19 samples. The analysed material was cDNA or gDNA that came from T cells, B-cell-depleted T cells, or PBMCs.

The germline V and J ends were trimmed by 6 bases and 5 bases, with 13 bases remaining between them. There are 13 residues in the CDR3. Germline V gene sequence: CDR1 SGHNT, CDR2 YENEEA. Original data processing: Amplifying reference gene primers gave estimates of nucleated cell counts. Assay: immunoSEQ multiplex PCR; the TCRdb copy retains only in-frame clones and omits some. That table gives V, J and clone size, and the DNA gave D and trimming. Of 75,000 to 80,000 clones listed, roughly 88% were seen once; the top ten hold approximately 45%. The receptor comes from a human donor in a cohort sampled during active COVID-19. Sequenced sample: peripheral blood. The chain employs TRBV11-3 and TRBJ1-1; D remains unclear. Here the CDR3 DNA reads TGTGCCAGCAGTTATCGACTGAGAACTGAAGCTTTCTTT. This encodes CASSYRLRTEAFF. Full variable domain (rest looked up from reference TRBV11-3 and TRBJ1-1): EAGVVQSPRYKIIEKKQPVAFWCNPISGHNTLYWYLQNLGQGPELLIRYENEEAVDDSQLPKDRFSAERLKGVDSTLKIQPAELGDSAVYLCASSYRLRTEAFFGQGTRLTVV.